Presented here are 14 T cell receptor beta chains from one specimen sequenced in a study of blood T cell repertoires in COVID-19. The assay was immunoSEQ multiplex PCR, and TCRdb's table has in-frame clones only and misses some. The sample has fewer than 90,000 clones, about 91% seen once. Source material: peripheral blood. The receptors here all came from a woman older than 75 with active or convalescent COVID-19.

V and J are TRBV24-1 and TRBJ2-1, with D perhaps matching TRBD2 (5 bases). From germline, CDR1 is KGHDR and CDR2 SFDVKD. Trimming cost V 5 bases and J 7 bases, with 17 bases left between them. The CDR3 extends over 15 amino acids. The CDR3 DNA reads TGTGCCACCAGTGTGAGGGCAGGCAACGTAAATGAGCAGTTCTTC. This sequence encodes CATSVRAGNVNEQFF.

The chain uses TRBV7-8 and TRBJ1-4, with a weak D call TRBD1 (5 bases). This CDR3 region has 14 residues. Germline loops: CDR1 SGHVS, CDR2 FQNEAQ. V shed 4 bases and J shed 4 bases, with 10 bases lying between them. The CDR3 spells CASSWVRDNEKLFF. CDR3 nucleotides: TGTGCCAGCAGCTGGGTCAGGGATAATGAAAAACTGTTTTTT.

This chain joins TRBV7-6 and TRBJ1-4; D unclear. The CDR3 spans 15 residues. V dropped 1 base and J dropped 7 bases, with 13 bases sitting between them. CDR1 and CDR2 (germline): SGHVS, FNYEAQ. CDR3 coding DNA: TGTGCCAGCAGCTTAGAGTGGGGAGCTCGTGAAAAACTGTTTTTT. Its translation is CASSLEWGAREKLFF.

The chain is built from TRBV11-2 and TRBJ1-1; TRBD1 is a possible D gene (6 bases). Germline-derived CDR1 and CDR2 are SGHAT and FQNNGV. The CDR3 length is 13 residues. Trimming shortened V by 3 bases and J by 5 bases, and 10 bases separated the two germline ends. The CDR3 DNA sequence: TGTGCCAGCAGCTTTGGACAGAGTACTGAAGCTTTCTTT. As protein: CASSFGQSTEAFF.

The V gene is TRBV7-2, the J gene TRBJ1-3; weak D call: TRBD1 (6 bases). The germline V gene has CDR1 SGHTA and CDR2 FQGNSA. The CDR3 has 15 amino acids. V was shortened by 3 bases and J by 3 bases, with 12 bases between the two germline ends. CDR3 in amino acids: CASSFQGTIGNTIYF. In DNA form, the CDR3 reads TGTGCCAGCAGCTTTCAGGGGACTATTGGAAACACCATATATTTT.

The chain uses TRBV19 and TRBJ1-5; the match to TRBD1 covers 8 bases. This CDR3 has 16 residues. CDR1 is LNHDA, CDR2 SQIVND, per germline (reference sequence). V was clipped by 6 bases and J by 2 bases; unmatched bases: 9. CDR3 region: CASRGRGRRGNQPQHF. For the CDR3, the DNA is TGTGCCAGTAGAGGCAGGGGGCGCAGGGGCAATCAGCCCCAGCATTTT.

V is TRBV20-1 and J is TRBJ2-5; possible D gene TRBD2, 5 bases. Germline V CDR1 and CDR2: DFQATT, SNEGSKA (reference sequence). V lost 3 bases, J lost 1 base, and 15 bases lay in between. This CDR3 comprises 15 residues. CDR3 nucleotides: TGCAGTGCTAGTAAGGCGGGCGGATCCCAAGAGACCCAGTACTTC. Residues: CSASKAGGSQETQYF.

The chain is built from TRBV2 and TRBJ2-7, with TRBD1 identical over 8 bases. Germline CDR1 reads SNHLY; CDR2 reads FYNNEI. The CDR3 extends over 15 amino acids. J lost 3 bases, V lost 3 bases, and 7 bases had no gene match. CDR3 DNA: TGTGCCAGCAGTGACCATAACAGGGGGGTCTACGAGCAGTACTTC. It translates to CASSDHNRGVYEQYF. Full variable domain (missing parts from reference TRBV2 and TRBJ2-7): EPEVTQTPSHQVTQMGQEVILRCVPISNHLYFYWYRQILGQKVEFLVSFYNNEISEKSEIFDDQFSVERPDGSNFTLKIRSTKLEDSAMYFCASSDHNRGVYEQYFGPGTRLTVT.

The CDR3 loop is CASSFRGQTYNEQFF. For the CDR3, the DNA is TGCGCCAGCAGCTTTAGGGGACAGACCTACAATGAGCAGTTCTTC. The rearrangement joins TRBV5-1 to TRBJ2-1; the match to TRBD1 covers 7 bases. Germline V gene lookup returns CDR1 SGHRS and CDR2 YFSETQ. The V segment lost 2 bases and the J segment 2 bases; nucleotides outside the gene matches: 4. The CDR3 is 15 amino acids.

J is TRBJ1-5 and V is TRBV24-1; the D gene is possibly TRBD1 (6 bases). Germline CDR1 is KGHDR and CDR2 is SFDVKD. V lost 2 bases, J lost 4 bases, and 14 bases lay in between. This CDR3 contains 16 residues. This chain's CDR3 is CATSDSRGGANQPQHF. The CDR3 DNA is TGTGCCACCAGTGATTCAAGAGGGGGTGCAAATCAGCCCCAGCATTTT.

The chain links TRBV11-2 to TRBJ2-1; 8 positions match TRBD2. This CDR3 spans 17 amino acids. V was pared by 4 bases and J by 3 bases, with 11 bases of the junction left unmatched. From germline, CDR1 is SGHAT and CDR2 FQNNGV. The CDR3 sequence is CASSYGLAQGNYNEQFF. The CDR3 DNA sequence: TGTGCCAGCAGCTACGGACTAGCCCAGGGAAACTACAATGAGCAGTTCTTC.

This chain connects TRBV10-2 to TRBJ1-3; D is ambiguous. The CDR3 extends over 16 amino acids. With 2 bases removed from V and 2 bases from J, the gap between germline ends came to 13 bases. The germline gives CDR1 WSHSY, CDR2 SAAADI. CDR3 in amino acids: CASSERVWEAGNTIYF. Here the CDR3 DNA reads TGCGCCAGCAGTGAGCGGGTATGGGAGGCTGGAAACACCATATATTTT.

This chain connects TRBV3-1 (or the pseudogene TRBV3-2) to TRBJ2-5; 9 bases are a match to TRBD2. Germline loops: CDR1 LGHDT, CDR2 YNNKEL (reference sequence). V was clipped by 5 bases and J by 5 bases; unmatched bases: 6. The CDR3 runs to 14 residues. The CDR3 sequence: CASSFGGRGETQYF. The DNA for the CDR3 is TGTGCCAGCAGCTTTGGCGGGAGGGGGGAGACCCAGTACTTC.

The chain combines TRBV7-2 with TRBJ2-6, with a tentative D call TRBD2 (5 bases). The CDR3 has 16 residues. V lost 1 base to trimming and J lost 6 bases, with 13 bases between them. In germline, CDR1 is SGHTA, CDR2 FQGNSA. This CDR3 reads CASSLVPEGLANVLTF. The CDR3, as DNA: TGTGCCAGCAGCTTAGTACCAGAGGGCCTGGCCAACGTCCTGACTTTC. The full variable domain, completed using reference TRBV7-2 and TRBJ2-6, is GAGVSQSPSNKVTEKGKDVELRCDPISGHTALYWYRQSLGQGLEFLIYFQGNSAPDKSGLPSDRFSAERTGGSVSTLTIQRTQQEDSAVYLCASSLVPEGLANVLTFGAGSRLTVL.